This is a list of T cell receptor beta chains from one sample in a study of OX40 agonist ivuxolimab in advanced cancers. Produced via immunoSEQ multiplex PCR; TCRdb's table is partial and in-frame only. The sample lists tens of thousands of clones, roughly 87% occurring once. Specimen: CD4+ or CD8+ T cells sorted from blood, collected in a trial of the OX40 agonist ivuxolimab. The source of these receptors is an adult with an advanced solid tumor such as melanoma, head and neck, liver or kidney cancer. The CDR3 runs from the conserved cysteine through the conserved F or W. A D gene is named only where the DNA matches it firmly. Clone size is not always given. Where it is, it says once, few, many or a class for expanded clones.

-	TRBV29-1	-	TRBJ2-1	CSAGRGYNEQFF	TGCAGCGCCGGCAGAGGGTACAATGAGCAGTTCTTC
-	TRBV5-1	-	TRBJ2-7	CASSLDPISYEQYF	TGCGCCAGCAGCTTGGACCCAATCAGCTACGAGCAGTACTTC
-	TRBV7-3	-	TRBJ2-3	CASSSTGSPGGTQYF	TGTGCCAGCAGCTCAACAGGGTCCCCGGGTGGTACGCAGTATTTT
once	TRBV5-1	-	TRBJ1-3	CASSLVGDSGNTIYF	TGCGCCAGCAGCTTGGTCGGGGACTCTGGAAACACCATATATTTT
-	TRBV4-2	-	TRBJ1-3	CASSQPLGVSAIYF	TGTGCCAGCAGCCAACCTCTTGGGGTTTCGGCCATATATTTT
-	TRBV7-2	-	TRBJ2-1	CASSFQGGSYNEQFF	TGTGCCAGCAGCTTCCAGGGGGGGTCCTACAATGAGCAGTTCTTC
once	TRBV9	-	TRBJ2-3	CASSAQGPTDTQYF	TGTGCCAGCAGCGCCCAGGGCCCCACAGATACGCAGTATTTT
few	TRBV19	-	TRBJ1-2	CASSDGRRNYGYTF	TGTGCCAGTAGCGACGGGCGACGGAACTATGGCTACACCTTC
-	TRBV6-1	TRBD2	TRBJ2-7	CASSETASGRNEQYF	TGTGCCAGCAGTGAAACGGCTAGCGGGAGGAACGAGCAGTACTTC
-	TRBV27	TRBD1	TRBJ1-6	CASSSQQGARSPLHF	TGTGCCAGCAGTTCCCAACAGGGGGCAAGATCACCCCTCCACTTT
once	TRBV30	TRBD2	TRBJ2-5	CASGGLAGEETQYF	TGTGCCTCGGGAGGACTAGCGGGAGAAGAGACCCAGTACTTC
-	TRBV15	-	TRBJ1-1	CATSIGGNTEAFF	TGTGCCACCAGCATAGGGGGGAACACTGAAGCTTTCTTT
-	TRBV6-5	TRBD1	TRBJ1-2	CASTTDRAGYGYTF	TGTGCCAGCACCACGGACAGGGCGGGGTATGGCTACACCTTC
-	TRBV11-3	TRBD2	TRBJ2-3	CASSTGTSAKHTDTQYF	TGTGCCAGCAGCACAGGGACTAGCGCGAAACACACAGATACGCAGTATTTT
-	TRBV9	-	TRBJ2-2	CASSVDLPGGPPGELFF	TGTGCCAGCAGCGTAGACCTCCCTGGGGGGCCCCCCGGGGAGCTGTTTTTT
-	TRBV10-3	TRBD1	TRBJ2-7	CAMAGTGTYEQYF	TGTGCCATGGCCGGGACAGGGACCTACGAGCAGTACTTC
-	TRBV19	-	TRBJ1-4	CASRILEPGGKLFF	TGTGCCAGTCGAATCCTTGAGCCCGGCGGAAAACTGTTTTTT
once	TRBV19	-	TRBJ2-6	CASSGPTAGANVLTF	TGTGCCAGTAGTGGCCCAACGGCGGGGGCCAACGTCCTGACTTTC
once	TRBV7-9	-	TRBJ1-2	CASSPPGWGRGNGYTF	TGTGCCAGCAGCCCACCGGGATGGGGGCGCGGGAATGGCTACACCTTC
-	TRBV5-1	TRBD2	TRBJ2-5	CASSLPVAGAFQETQYF	TGCGCCAGCAGCTTGCCGGTAGCGGGAGCGTTCCAAGAGACCCAGTACTTC
once	TRBV6-1	TRBD1	TRBJ2-7	CASRKETGYGEQYF	TGTGCCAGCAGGAAGGAGACAGGGTACGGCGAGCAGTACTTC
-	TRBV11-3	TRBD1	TRBJ1-5	CASSFGTGSQPQHF	TGTGCCAGCAGCTTCGGGACAGGGAGTCAGCCCCAGCATTTT
-	TRBV7-9	TRBD2	TRBJ2-7	CASSLVLAGGTFYEQYF	TGTGCCAGCAGCTTAGTTCTAGCGGGGGGGACCTTTTACGAGCAGTACTTC
-	TRBV2	-	TRBJ1-6	CASRTGTGNSPLHF	TGTGCCAGCAGAACCGGGACGGGGAATTCACCCCTCCACTTT
-	TRBV5-1	-	TRBJ2-5	CASSLPAGLKTQYF	TGCGCCAGCAGCTTGCCAGCAGGGTTAAAGACCCAGTACTTC
-	TRBV6-1	-	TRBJ2-3	CASSEYPGSMSSTDTQYF	TGTGCCAGCAGTGAATACCCGGGGAGTATGTCTAGCACAGATACGCAGTATTTT
-	TRBV10-2	-	TRBJ1-3	CASSETGARNTIYF	TGCGCCAGCAGTGAAACGGGGGCTCGGAACACCATATATTTT
medium-sized	TRBV11-3	TRBD2	TRBJ2-3	CASSSSGTTTDTQYF	TGTGCCAGCAGCTCCAGCGGGACCACCACAGATACGCAGTATTTT
-	TRBV27	-	TRBJ2-3	CASSLDGPRWGQYF	TGTGCCAGCAGTTTAGATGGACCGAGGTGGGGGCAGTATTTT
-	TRBV4-1	TRBD1	TRBJ2-1	CASSQEDRSYNEQFF	TGCGCCAGCAGCCAAGAGGACAGGTCATACAATGAGCAGTTCTTC
-	TRBV19	-	TRBJ2-5	CASSQPGTAKQETQYF	TGTGCCAGTAGTCAGCCCGGGACCGCGAAACAAGAGACCCAGTACTTC
-	TRBV5-1	TRBD1	TRBJ2-3	CASSNGQGLYDTQYF	TGCGCCAGCAGCAACGGACAGGGATTGTACGATACGCAGTATTTT
-	TRBV11-2	-	TRBJ2-3	CASRPGPSDTQYF	TGTGCCAGCAGACCCGGACCGTCAGATACGCAGTATTTT
-	TRBV2	-	TRBJ2-5	CASSEALLIVRGETQYF	TGTGCCAGCAGTGAAGCGCTCTTAATCGTCAGGGGCGAGACCCAGTACTTC
-	TRBV4-3	TRBD2	TRBJ2-2	CASSKGLAGELFF	TGCGCCAGCAGCAAAGGACTAGCCGGGGAGCTGTTTTTT
few	TRBV6-1	-	TRBJ1-5	CASTGLYSNQPQHF	TGTGCCAGCACTGGGTTGTATAGCAATCAGCCCCAGCATTTT
-	TRBV6-1	-	TRBJ1-2	CASSEASRSHGYTF	TGTGCCAGCAGTGAAGCCTCGAGGAGCCATGGCTACACCTTC
-	TRBV2	-	TRBJ1-1	CASSVNLNTEAFF	TGTGCCAGCAGTGTAAACCTTAACACTGAAGCTTTCTTT
-	TRBV28	TRBD1	TRBJ2-5	CASSLPLGTASGPFQETQYF	TGTGCCAGCAGTTTACCCCTCGGGACAGCCAGTGGTCCCTTCCAAGAGACCCAGTACTTC
few	TRBV11-2	-	TRBJ2-5	CASSWRGGLETQYF	TGTGCCAGCAGCTGGAGGGGAGGCCTAGAGACCCAGTACTTC
once	TRBV6-1	-	TRBJ2-3	CASSERLRAGGLRQYF	TGTGCCAGCAGTGAACGGTTAAGGGCTGGGGGCCTAAGGCAGTATTTT
once	TRBV5-1	-	TRBJ2-1	CASSQLRGNEQFF	TGCGCCAGCAGCCAATTAAGGGGTAATGAGCAGTTCTTC
-	TRBV25-1	-	TRBJ2-2	CASSPGGVSGELFF	TGTGCCAGCAGTCCCGGTGGGGTCTCCGGGGAGCTGTTTTTT
-	TRBV5-1	-	TRBJ2-5	CASSFIVAPQETQYF	TGCGCCAGCAGCTTTATCGTAGCCCCCCAAGAGACCCAGTACTTC
-	TRBV5-6	TRBD2	TRBJ2-7	CASSPGAGGLREQYF	TGTGCCAGCAGCCCGGGGGCGGGGGGGCTCCGCGAGCAGTACTTC
once	TRBV30	-	TRBJ1-1	CAWSVQGFGEAFF	TGTGCCTGGAGTGTACAAGGGTTTGGGGAAGCTTTCTTT
-	TRBV27	-	TRBJ2-7	CASSFSRTPAAEQYF	TGTGCCAGCAGTTTCTCAAGGACCCCGGCGGCCGAGCAGTACTTC
-	TRBV19	TRBD1	TRBJ1-2	CASKVTGGVYGYTF	TGTGCCAGTAAAGTAACAGGGGGCGTCTATGGCTACACCTTC
-	TRBV5-5	TRBD2	TRBJ2-7	CASSLFVGGSYEQYF	TGTGCCAGCAGCTTGTTTGTGGGGGGGAGCTACGAGCAGTACTTC
-	TRBV9	-	TRBJ2-2	CASSGSQLGTGELFF	TGTGCCAGCAGCGGGTCCCAGTTAGGCACCGGGGAGCTGTTTTTT
-	TRBV6-1	-	TRBJ1-2	CASSPRTSYGYTF	TGTGCCAGCAGTCCGCGGACAAGCTATGGCTACACCTTC
-	TRBV7-3	-	TRBJ1-5	CASSLVGNSNQPQHF	TGTGCCAGCAGCTTAGTGGGGAATAGCAATCAGCCCCAGCATTTT
-	TRBV5-4	TRBD2	TRBJ2-5	CASSVGTSGGQETQYF	TGTGCCAGCAGCGTCGGGACTAGCGGAGGCCAAGAGACCCAGTACTTC
-	TRBV19	-	TRBJ2-7	CASSPMDPPDYEQYF	TGTGCCAGTAGCCCCATGGACCCTCCGGACTACGAGCAGTACTTC